Listed here is a single TCR beta chain. Its antigen is currently unknown. The data are from a study of T-cell memory formation after mild COVID-19. Whole-study context: In these data, TCR clusters were largely donor specific. Study-wide findings and caveats: Contracting CD4+ clones lay largely in CM and EM, with CD8+ ones residing in EMRA. There were some responding clones in pre-infection memory, which suggested that cross-reactive memory had joined. Contracting clones, day 15 to 85, had balanced CD4/CD8, and later expanders favored CD4+.

Germline V gene sequence: CDR1 MNHEY, CDR2 SVGAGI. There are 15 residues in the CDR3. With V trimmed by 5 bases and J by 4 bases, 8 bases remained unmatched. TCRdb re-called the 5' RACE reads through MiXCR, storing one row per CDR3 protein. Of around 200,000 distinct CDR3 sequences listed, roughly 23% are singletons. The chain has TRBV6-5 and TRBJ2-3, with 8 nucleotides matching TRBD2. Material: PBMCs or a T cell subset sorted from them (not recorded which). This TCR was sampled from an adult woman who had mild COVID-19 (a few samples of this study predate the infection). Cell type and time point are not known. The CDR3: CASSTGGGPADTQYF. For the CDR3, the DNA is TGTGCCAGCAGTACCGGGGGGGGCCCCGCAGATACGCAGTATTTT.